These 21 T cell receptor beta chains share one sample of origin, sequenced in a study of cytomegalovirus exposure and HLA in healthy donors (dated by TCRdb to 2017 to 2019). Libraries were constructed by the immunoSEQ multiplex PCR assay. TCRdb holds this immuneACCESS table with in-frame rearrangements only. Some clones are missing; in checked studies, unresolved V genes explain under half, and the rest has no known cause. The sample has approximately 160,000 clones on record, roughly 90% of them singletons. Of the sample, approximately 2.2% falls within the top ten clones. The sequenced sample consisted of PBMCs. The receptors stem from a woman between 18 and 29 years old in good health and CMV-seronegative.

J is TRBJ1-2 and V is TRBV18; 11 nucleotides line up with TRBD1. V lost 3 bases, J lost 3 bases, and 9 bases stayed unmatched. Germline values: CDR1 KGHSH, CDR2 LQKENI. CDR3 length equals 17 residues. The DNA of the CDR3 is TGTGCCAGCTCACCGGACCGGGACAGGGGGACCTACTATGGCTACACCTTC. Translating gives CASSPDRDRGTYYGYTF.

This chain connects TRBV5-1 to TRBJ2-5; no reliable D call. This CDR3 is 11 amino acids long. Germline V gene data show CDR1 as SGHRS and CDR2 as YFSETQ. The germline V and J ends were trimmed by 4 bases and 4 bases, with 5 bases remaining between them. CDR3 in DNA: TGCGCCAGCAGCACACGAGAGACCCAGTACTTC. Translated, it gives CASSTRETQYF.

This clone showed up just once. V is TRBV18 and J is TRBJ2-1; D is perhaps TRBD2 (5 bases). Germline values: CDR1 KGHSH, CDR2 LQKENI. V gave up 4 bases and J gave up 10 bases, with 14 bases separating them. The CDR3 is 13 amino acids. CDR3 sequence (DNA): TGTGCCAGCTCACAAGCGGCTCTCAGGGAGCAGTTCTTC. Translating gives CASSQAALREQFF.

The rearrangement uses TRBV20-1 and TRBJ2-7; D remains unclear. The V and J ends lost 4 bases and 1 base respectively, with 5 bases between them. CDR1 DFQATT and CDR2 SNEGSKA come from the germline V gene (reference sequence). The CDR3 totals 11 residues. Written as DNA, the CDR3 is TGCAGTGCTACGACTTCCTACGAGCAGTACTTC. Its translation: CSATTSYEQYF.

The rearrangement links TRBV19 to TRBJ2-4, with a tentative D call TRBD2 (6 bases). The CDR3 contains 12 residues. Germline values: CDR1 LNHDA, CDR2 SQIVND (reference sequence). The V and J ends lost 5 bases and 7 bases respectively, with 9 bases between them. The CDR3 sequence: CASSYGGNIQYF. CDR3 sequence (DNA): TGTGCCAGTAGTTATGGGGGGAACATTCAGTACTTC.

CDR3 coding DNA: TGTGCCAGCAGCCTGTGGGGCGGAGAGACCCAGTACTTC. Encoded protein: CASSLWGGETQYF. This sequence joins TRBV7-9 and TRBJ2-5; maybe TRBD1 (5 bases). The germline V gene encodes CDR1 SEHNR and CDR2 FQNEAQ (reference sequence). The length of the CDR3 is 13 residues. The germline V and J ends were trimmed by 5 bases and 4 bases, with 11 bases remaining between them.

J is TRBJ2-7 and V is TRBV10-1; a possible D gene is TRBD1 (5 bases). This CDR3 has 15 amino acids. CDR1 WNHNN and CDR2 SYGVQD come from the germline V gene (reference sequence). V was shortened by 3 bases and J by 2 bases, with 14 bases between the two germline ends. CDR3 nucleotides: TGCGCCAGCAGTGAAGGGGTAACTTCAACCTACGAGCAGTACTTC. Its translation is CASSEGVTSTYEQYF.

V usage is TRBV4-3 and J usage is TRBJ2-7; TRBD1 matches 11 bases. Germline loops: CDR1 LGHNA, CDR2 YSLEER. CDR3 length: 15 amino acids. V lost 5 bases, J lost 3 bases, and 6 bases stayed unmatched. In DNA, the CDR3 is TGCGCCAGCAGCTCTACGGGGACAGGGGGCTACGAGCAGTACTTC. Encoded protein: CASSSTGTGGYEQYF.

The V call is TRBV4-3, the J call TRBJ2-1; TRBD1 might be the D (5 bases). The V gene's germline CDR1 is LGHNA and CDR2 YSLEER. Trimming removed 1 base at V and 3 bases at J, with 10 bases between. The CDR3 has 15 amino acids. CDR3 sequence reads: CASSQGDSNYNEQFF. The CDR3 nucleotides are TGCGCCAGCAGCCAAGGCGACAGCAACTACAATGAGCAGTTCTTC.

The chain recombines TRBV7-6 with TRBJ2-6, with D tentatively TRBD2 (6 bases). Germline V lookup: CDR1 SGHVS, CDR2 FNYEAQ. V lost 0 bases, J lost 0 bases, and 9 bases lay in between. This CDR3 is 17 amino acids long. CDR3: CASSLAEGSSGANVLTF. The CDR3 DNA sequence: TGTGCCAGCAGCTTAGCGGAGGGCAGCTCTGGGGCCAACGTCCTGACTTTC. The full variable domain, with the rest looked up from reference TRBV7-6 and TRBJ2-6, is GAGVSQSPRYKVTKRGQDVALRCDPISGHVSLYWYRQALGQGPEFLTYFNYEAQQDKSGLPNDRFSAERPEGSISTLTIQRTEQRDSAMYRCASSLAEGSSGANVLTFGAGSRLTVL.

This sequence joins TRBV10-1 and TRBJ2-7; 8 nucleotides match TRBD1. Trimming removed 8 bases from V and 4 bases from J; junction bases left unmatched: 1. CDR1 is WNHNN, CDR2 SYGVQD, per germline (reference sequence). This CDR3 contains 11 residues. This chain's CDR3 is CASGQGYEQYF. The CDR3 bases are TGCGCCAGCGGACAGGGATACGAGCAGTACTTC.

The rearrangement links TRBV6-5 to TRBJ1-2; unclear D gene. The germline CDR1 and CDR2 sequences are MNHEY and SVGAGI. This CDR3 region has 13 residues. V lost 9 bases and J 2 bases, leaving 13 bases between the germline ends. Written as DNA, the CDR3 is TGTGCCAGTACCGACACCTACAACTATGGCTACACCTTC. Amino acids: CASTDTYNYGYTF.

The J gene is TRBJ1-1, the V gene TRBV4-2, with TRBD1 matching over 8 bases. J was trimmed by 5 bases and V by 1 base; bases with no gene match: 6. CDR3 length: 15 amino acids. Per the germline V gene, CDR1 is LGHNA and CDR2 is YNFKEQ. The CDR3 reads CASSQVDRVETEAFF. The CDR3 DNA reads TGTGCCAGCAGCCAAGTGGACAGGGTTGAGACTGAAGCTTTCTTT.

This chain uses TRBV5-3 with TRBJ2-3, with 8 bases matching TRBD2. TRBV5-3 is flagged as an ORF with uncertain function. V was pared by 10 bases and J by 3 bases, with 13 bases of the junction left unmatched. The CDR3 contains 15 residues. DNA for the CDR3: TGTGCCGGTCGTGCCTCGGGGGGGCAGACAGATACGCAGTATTTT. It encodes CAGRASGGQTDTQYF.

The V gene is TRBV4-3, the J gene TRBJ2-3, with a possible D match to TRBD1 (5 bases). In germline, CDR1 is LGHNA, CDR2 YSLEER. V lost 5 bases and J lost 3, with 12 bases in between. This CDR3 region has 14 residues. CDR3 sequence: CASSLGVGTDTQYF. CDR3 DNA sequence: TGCGCCAGCAGCTTAGGGGTGGGTACAGATACGCAGTATTTT.

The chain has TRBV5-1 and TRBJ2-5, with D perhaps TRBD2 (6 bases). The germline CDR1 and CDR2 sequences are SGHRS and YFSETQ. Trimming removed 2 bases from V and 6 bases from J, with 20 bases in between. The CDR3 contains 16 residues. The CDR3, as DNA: TGCGCCAGCAGCTTAAAATTCCCCGGGGACTTGAAGACCCAGTACTTC. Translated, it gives CASSLKFPGDLKTQYF. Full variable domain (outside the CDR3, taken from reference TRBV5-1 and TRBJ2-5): KAGVTQTPRYLIKTRGQQVTLSCSPISGHRSVSWYQQTPGQGLQFLFEYFSETQRNKGNFPGRFSGRQFSNSRSEMNVSTLELGDSALYLCASSLKFPGDLKTQYFGPGTRLLVL.

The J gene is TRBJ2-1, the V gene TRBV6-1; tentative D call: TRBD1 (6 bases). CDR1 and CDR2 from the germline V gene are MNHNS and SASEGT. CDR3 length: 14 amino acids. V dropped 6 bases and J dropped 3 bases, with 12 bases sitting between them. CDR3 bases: TGTGCCAGCAGAATGCTCAGGGGCTACAATGAGCAGTTCTTC. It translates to CASRMLRGYNEQFF.

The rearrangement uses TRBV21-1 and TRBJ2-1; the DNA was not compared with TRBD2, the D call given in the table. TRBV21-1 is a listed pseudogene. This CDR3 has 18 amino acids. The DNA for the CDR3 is TGTGCCAGCAGCAAAGTTCCTAGCGGGGGCCCCTTGGCGAATGAGCAGTTCTTC. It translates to CASSKVPSGGPLANEQFF.

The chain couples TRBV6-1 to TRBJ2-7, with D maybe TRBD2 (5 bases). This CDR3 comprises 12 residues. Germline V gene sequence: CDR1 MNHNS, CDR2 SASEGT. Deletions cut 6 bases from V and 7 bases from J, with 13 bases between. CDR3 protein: CASSYIAGEQYF. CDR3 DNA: TGTGCCAGCAGCTACATTGCGGGTGAGCAGTACTTC.

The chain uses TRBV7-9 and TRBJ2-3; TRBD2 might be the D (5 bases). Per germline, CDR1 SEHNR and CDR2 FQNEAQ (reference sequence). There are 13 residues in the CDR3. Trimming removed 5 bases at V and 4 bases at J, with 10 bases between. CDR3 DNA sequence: TGTGCCAGCAGCCAAGGGCGGGCAGATACGCAGTATTTT. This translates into CASSQGRADTQYF.

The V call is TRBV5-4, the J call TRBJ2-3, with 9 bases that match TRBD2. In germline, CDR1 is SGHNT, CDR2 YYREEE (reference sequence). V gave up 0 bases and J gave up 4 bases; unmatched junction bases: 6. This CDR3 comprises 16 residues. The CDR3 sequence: CASSLVSAGGPDTQYF. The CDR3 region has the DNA TGTGCCAGCAGCTTGGTCTCGGCGGGAGGGCCAGATACGCAGTATTTT. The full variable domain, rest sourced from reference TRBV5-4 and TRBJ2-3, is ETGVTQSPTHLIKTRGQQVTLRCSSQSGHNTVSWYQQALGQGPQFIFQYYREEENGRGNFPPRFSGLQFPNYSSELNVNALELDDSALYLCASSLVSAGGPDTQYFGPGTRLTVL.